The 5 T cell receptor beta chains presented below share a single source sample, sequenced in a study of blood T cell repertoires in COVID-19. Only in-frame clones appear in the TCRdb table, and some are missing; sequencing was by immunoSEQ multiplex PCR. The sample carries a few hundred thousand clones, almost 90% recorded once. The sample was peripheral blood. Receptor source: a woman aged 25 to 39 with COVID-19, enrolled during active disease.

The chain recombines TRBV5-1 with TRBJ2-1; 11 bases match TRBD2. J lost 5 bases, V lost 3 bases, and 13 bases had no gene match. Germline CDR1 SGHRS, CDR2 YFSETQ. The CDR3 has 18 residues. The CDR3 protein is CASSWDIAGGPLNNEQFF. Written as DNA, the CDR3 is TGCGCCAGCAGCTGGGACATAGCGGGAGGGCCTTTGAACAATGAGCAGTTCTTC. The variable domain in full, completed from reference TRBV5-1 and TRBJ2-1, reads KAGVTQTPRYLIKTRGQQVTLSCSPISGHRSVSWYQQTPGQGLQFLFEYFSETQRNKGNFPGRFSGRQFSNSRSEMNVSTLELGDSALYLCASSWDIAGGPLNNEQFFGPGTRLTVL.

The chain recombines TRBV6-1 with TRBJ2-7, with D perhaps matching TRBD2 (6 bases). Germline loops: CDR1 MNHNS, CDR2 SASEGT. Trimming took off 3 bases at V and 4 bases at J, with 25 bases between the two ends. The CDR3 runs to 18 residues. In nucleotides, the CDR3 is TGTGCCAGCAGTGAGGGCCAAGCCGGGACTTCGGGGAGTTACGAGCAGTACTTC. As protein: CASSEGQAGTSGSYEQYF.

The chain links TRBV5-5 to TRBJ2-7, with a weak D call TRBD1 (6 bases). Germline values: CDR1 SGHKS, CDR2 YYEKEE (reference sequence). V lost 6 bases, J lost 0 bases, and 16 bases lay in between. The CDR3 has 15 amino acids. In nucleotides, the CDR3 is TGTGCCAGCAACTATAGACAGGACAGCTCCTACGAGCAGTACTTC. Its translation is CASNYRQDSSYEQYF. The entire variable domain, with the rest obtained from reference TRBV5-5 and TRBJ2-7, is as follows: DAGVTQSPTHLIKTRGQQVTLRCSPISGHKSVSWYQQVLGQGPQFIFQYYEKEERGRGNFPDRFSARQFPNYSSELNVNALLLGDSALYLCASNYRQDSSYEQYFGPGTRLTVT.

CDR3 DNA: TGCGCCAGCAGCCATCCCGGGACAGGGGCCGGGCGGGAGCTGTTTTTT. This codes for CASSHPGTGAGRELFF. The chain links TRBV4-1 to TRBJ2-2; 10 bases line up with TRBD1. V was clipped by 3 bases and J by 9 bases; unmatched bases: 10. Germline V lookup: CDR1 MGHRA, CDR2 YSYEKL. The CDR3 sequence is 16 residues long.

This clone has only one observation. This chain links TRBV7-9 with TRBJ1-5, with a weak D call TRBD1 (5 bases). The germline CDR1 and CDR2 sequences are SEHNR and FQNEAQ (reference sequence). Trimming shortened V by 5 bases and J by 2 bases, and 10 bases separated the two germline ends. The CDR3 sequence is 14 residues long. The CDR3 region is CASSPSGGNQPQHF. The CDR3 bases are TGTGCCAGCAGCCCCTCGGGGGGCAATCAGCCCCAGCATTTT. The complete variable domain, with remaining parts taken from reference TRBV7-9 and TRBJ1-5, reads DTGVSQNPRHKITKRGQNVTFRCDPISEHNRLYWYRQTLGQGPEFLTYFQNEAQLEKSRLLSDRFSAERPKGSFSTLEIQRTEQGDSAMYLCASSPSGGNQPQHFGDGTRLSIL.